This section outlines one TCR beta chain sequence together with its context. Its cognate antigen is unknown. V dropped 1 base and J dropped 2 bases, with 15 bases sitting between them. The germline gives CDR1 MNHNY, CDR2 SVGAGI (reference sequence). This CDR3 spans 16 amino acids. The sample belongs to a study of shared clonotypes between healthy human individuals. General study findings and limits: Clonotype sharing levels among donors were expected to vary with sequencing depth.

TCRdb keeps only in-frame clones here, not all; method: immunoSEQ multiplex PCR. The profile covers roughly 640,000 clones, with roughly 97% appearing a single time and around 0.057% taken by the ten largest. The receptor was isolated from a woman aged 25-40 years in good health. The specimen sequenced was naive CD4+ T cells sorted from blood. Stated subset: CD45RA+ positively selected. This chain connects TRBV6-6 to TRBJ2-7, with D unresolved. DNA for the CDR3: TGTGCCAGCAGTTACTACATCTCTAACAGACCCTACGAGCAGTACTTC. It codes for CASSYYISNRPYEQYF.